This T cell receptor beta chain was obtained from a study of early T cells in non-severe SARS-CoV-2 infection. Study in general: From unsorted whole blood, bulk RNA was sequenced, and the chains remained unpaired.

Note on this clonotype: Its cognate antigen is unknown.

Study results and limitations: VDJdb matching, biased toward anti-spike CD8 responses, missed private and CD4 specificities.

In the library, individual cDNA molecules carried attached unique molecular identifiers. TCRdb re-called the 5' RACE reads through MiXCR, storing one row per CDR3 protein. The table records 65,000 to 85,000 distinct CDR3 sequences, around 13% of them present only once. Unmatched junction bases numbered 5, after V lost 3 bases and J lost 5 bases. Germline CDR1 is WNHNN and CDR2 is SYGVQD (reference sequence). The CDR3 consists of 14 residues. The sequenced sample was whole blood. The chain combines TRBV10-1 with TRBJ2-3, with 7 bases aligning to TRBD2. This receptor was identified in an adult who was a healthcare worker with PCR-confirmed SARS-CoV-2 infection or an uninfected control (not recorded which). The chain's CDR3 is CASSDPGGEDTQYF. In nucleotides, the CDR3 is TGCGCCAGCAGTGACCCGGGAGGAGAAGATACGCAGTATTTT.